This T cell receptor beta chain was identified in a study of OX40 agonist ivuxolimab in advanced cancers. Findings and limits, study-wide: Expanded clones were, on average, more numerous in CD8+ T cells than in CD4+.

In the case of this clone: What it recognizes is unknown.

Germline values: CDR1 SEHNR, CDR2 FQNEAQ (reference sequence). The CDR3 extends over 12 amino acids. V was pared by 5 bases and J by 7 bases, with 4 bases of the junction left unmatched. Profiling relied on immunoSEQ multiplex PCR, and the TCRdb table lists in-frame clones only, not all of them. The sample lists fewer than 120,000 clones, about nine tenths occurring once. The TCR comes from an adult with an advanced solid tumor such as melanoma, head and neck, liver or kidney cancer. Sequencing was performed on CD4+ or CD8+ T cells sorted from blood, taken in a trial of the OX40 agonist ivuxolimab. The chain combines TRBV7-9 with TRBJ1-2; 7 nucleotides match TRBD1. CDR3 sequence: CASSVDRAGYTF. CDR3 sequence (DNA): TGTGCCAGCAGCGTAGACAGGGCTGGCTACACCTTC.